The 20 T cell receptor beta chains presented below share a single source sample, sequenced in a study of metastatic and nonmetastatic thyroid tumors. No patient had received any treatment before thyroid surgery. TCRdb reassembled clones from the PCR reads with MiXCR. This table holds 30,000 to 40,000 clones, about 33% found once. Sequencing was done on a sample of tumor tissue. The receptors here all came from a female donor with papillary thyroid cancer or a benign thyroid nodule (not recorded which). Some clones in this sample may be carry-over from other donors' samples.

There are a few counts of this clone. J is TRBJ2-7 and V is TRBV6-1, with 8 bases lining up with TRBD1. This CDR3 is built from 15 residues. CDR1 is MNHNS, CDR2 SASEGT, per germline. The V and J ends lost 7 bases and 3 bases, in that order; junction bases with no gene match: 11. CDR3 sequence: CASIQRTGNIYEQYF. CDR3 bases: TGTGCCAGCATACAAAGGACAGGGAACATCTACGAGCAGTACTTC.

The genes are TRBV20-1 and TRBJ2-7, with TRBD2 matching over 11 bases. The length of the CDR3 is 15 residues. Germline V gives CDR1 DFQATT, CDR2 SNEGSKA (reference sequence). Trimming took 0 bases from V and 13 from J; bases not matched to a gene: 14. This CDR3 reads CSARDRASGRPSLYF. In nucleotides, the CDR3 is TGCAGTGCTAGAGATCGGGCTAGCGGGAGGCCCTCACTCTACTTC.

V and J are TRBV6-1 and TRBJ1-5; 8 bases line up with TRBD1. From germline, CDR1 is MNHNS and CDR2 SASEGT. Losses at the gene ends were 3 bases for V and 5 bases for J; bases not matched to a gene: 9. The CDR3 extends over 16 amino acids. The CDR3 bases are TGTGCCAGCAGTGAGGACAGGGTACGGTGGGATCAGCCCCAGCATTTT. Protein product: CASSEDRVRWDQPQHF.

This clone was detected only a few times. This chain uses TRBV10-3 with TRBJ1-5; D is uncertain. The germline V gene encodes CDR1 ENHRY and CDR2 SYGVKD. V dropped 2 bases and J dropped 6 bases, with 11 bases sitting between them. This CDR3 comprises 14 residues. The CDR3 region has the DNA TGTGCCATCAGTGAGGAGGGAGTTGTTCAGCCCCAGCATTTT. This sequence encodes CAISEEGVVQPQHF.

A few counts support this clone. In the same sample, other DNA sequences code for this CDR3. The chain uses TRBV6-6 and TRBJ1-1; D may be TRBD1 (6 bases). The germline V gene has CDR1 MNHNY and CDR2 SVGAGI (reference sequence). Between the trimmed V and J ends, which lost 2 bases and 5 bases, there was a span of 9 bases. This CDR3 is 13 amino acids long. The CDR3 DNA sequence: TGTGCCAGCAGTTACGAGGGGGGGACTGAAGCTTTCTTT. Translating it yields CASSYEGGTEAFF.

The V call is TRBV12-3 or TRBV12-4, the J call TRBJ1-4; possible D gene TRBD1, 6 bases. The CDR3 covers 14 residues. Between the trimmed V and J ends, which lost 3 bases and 8 bases, there was a span of 13 bases. The CDR3 nucleotides are TGTGCCAGCAGTTTTCCGGGGGCAGGGGAAAAACTGTTTTTT. It encodes CASSFPGAGEKLFF.

This clone was picked up a small number of times. The rearrangement uses TRBV28 and TRBJ2-2; 8 bases agree with TRBD1. The trim removed 7 bases at V and 1 base at J, leaving 5 bases unmatched. The CDR3 runs to 15 residues. CDR1 MDHEN and CDR2 SYDVKM come from the germline V gene. For the CDR3, the DNA is TGTGCCAGCACTTCCGGGACAGGGAACACCGGGGAGCTGTTTTTT. Translated, it gives CASTSGTGNTGELFF.

The chain uses TRBV14 and TRBJ2-2; the D is unclear. Germline CDR1 SGHDN, CDR2 FVKESK. This CDR3 is built from 14 residues. Deletions cut 4 bases from V and 6 bases from J, with 12 bases between. Written as DNA, the CDR3 is TGTGCCAGCAGCCCAGGACCAATTGCCGGGGAGCTGTTTTTT. Amino acids: CASSPGPIAGELFF.

This clone has more than one count but fewer than ten. The chain couples TRBV25-1 to TRBJ2-6, with no clear D. Germline lookup yields CDR1 MGHDK and CDR2 SYGVNS. The CDR3 is 13 residues long. Trimming shortened V by 7 bases and J by 1 base, and 5 bases separated the two germline ends. Here the CDR3 reads CASIRSGANVLTF. The CDR3 coding sequence is TGTGCCAGCATTAGGTCTGGGGCCAACGTCCTGACTTTC. The entire variable domain, with the rest obtained from reference TRBV25-1 and TRBJ2-6, is as follows: EADIYQTPRYLVIGTGKKITLECSQTMGHDKMYWYQQDPGMELHLIHYSYGVNSTEKGDLSSESTVSRIRTEHFPLTLESARPSHTSQYLCASIRSGANVLTFGAGSRLTVL.

This clone was seen more than once but under ten times. The chain recombines TRBV2 with TRBJ1-5; D ambiguous. Deletions cut 4 bases from V and 1 base from J, with 8 bases between. The CDR3 runs 14 residues. Germline CDR1 and CDR2: SNHLY and FYNNEI. This CDR3 is CASSGTMSNQPQHF. The CDR3, as DNA: TGTGCCAGCAGTGGGACGATGAGCAATCAGCCCCAGCATTTT.

Only a few counts were recorded for this clone. The identical CDR3 is also encoded by other nucleotide sequences in the sample. V usage is TRBV12-3 or TRBV12-4 and J usage is TRBJ2-3; TRBD1 matches 7 bases. With 0 bases clipped from V and 2 bases from J, the junction kept 11 bases outside the gene matches. This CDR3 region has 18 residues. The CDR3 protein is CASSLALRGQIITDTQYF. In DNA, the CDR3 is TGTGCCAGCAGTTTAGCGCTTAGGGGACAGATAATCACAGATACGCAGTATTTT.

The V call is TRBV20-1, the J call TRBJ2-3; the match to TRBD2 covers 11 bases. V was pared by 4 bases and J by 0 bases, with 9 bases of the junction left unmatched. CDR1 is DFQATT, CDR2 SNEGSKA, per germline (reference sequence). The CDR3 sequence is 17 residues long. The CDR3 DNA reads as TGCAGTGCTACCAGTAGCGGGAGGGCCAGTAGCACAGATACGCAGTATTTT. Amino acid sequence: CSATSSGRASSTDTQYF.

This chain links TRBV20-1 with TRBJ1-1; D possibly corresponds to TRBD1 (6 bases). Germline V gene sequence: CDR1 DFQATT, CDR2 SNEGSKA (reference sequence). Trimming took off 2 bases at V and 1 base at J, with 8 bases between the two ends. The length of the CDR3 is 13 residues. The CDR3 bases are TGCAGTGCTAGAAACAGGGCGAACACTGAAGCTTTCTTT. Its translation is CSARNRANTEAFF.

This chain joins TRBV27 and TRBJ2-7, with 13 bases lining up with TRBD2. The CDR3 loop spans 15 amino acids. Germline assignment: CDR1 MNHEY and CDR2 SMNVEV (reference sequence). V gave up 5 bases and J gave up 2 bases; unmatched junction bases: 3. The CDR3: CASSLGTSGAYEQYF. CDR3 sequence (DNA): TGTGCCAGCAGTCTTGGGACTAGCGGGGCCTACGAGCAGTACTTC.

The V gene is TRBV4-2, the J gene TRBJ2-3; D is unresolved. V shed 4 bases and J shed 2 bases, with 19 bases lying between them. There are 17 residues in the CDR3. From germline, CDR1 is LGHNA and CDR2 YNFKEQ. The CDR3 loop reads CASSRRGQVGLTDTQYF. The CDR3 coding sequence is TGTGCCAGCAGCCGAAGAGGTCAGGTTGGGCTCACAGATACGCAGTATTTT.

This chain links TRBV28 with TRBJ2-2; D gene unclear. The CDR3 covers 15 residues. Germline V CDR1 and CDR2: MDHEN, SYDVKM. V was pared by 6 bases and J by 2 bases, with 13 bases between. Here the CDR3 DNA reads TGTGCCAGCAGCCCCCTATACCATAACACCGGGGAGCTGTTTTTT. It encodes CASSPLYHNTGELFF.

This clone was picked up a small number of times. The rearrangement uses TRBV6-1 and TRBJ1-5; the match to TRBD1 covers 7 bases. The CDR3 spans 13 residues. CDR1 is MNHNS, CDR2 SASEGT, per germline. V lost 6 bases to trimming and J lost 3 bases; unmatched junction nucleotides: 2. CDR3: CASRTGPNQPQHF. CDR3 sequence (DNA): TGTGCCAGCAGGACAGGGCCCAATCAGCCCCAGCATTTT.

The chain uses TRBV7-6 and TRBJ2-7; tentatively, D is TRBD1 (5 bases). The CDR3 loop spans 14 amino acids. Trimming took off 0 bases at V and 5 bases at J, with 11 bases between the two ends. The germline CDR1 and CDR2 sequences are SGHVS and FNYEAQ. This chain's CDR3 is CASSLAHGAHEQYF. CDR3 DNA: TGTGCCAGCAGCTTAGCACATGGGGCGCACGAGCAGTACTTC.

V usage is TRBV20-1 and J usage is TRBJ1-1; a possible D gene is TRBD1 (5 bases). The CDR3 sequence is 12 residues long. Trimming removed 3 bases from V and 4 bases from J, with 9 bases in between. Looked up from germline, CDR1 is DFQATT and CDR2 is SNEGSKA (reference sequence). The CDR3 DNA is TGCAGTGCTAGCATCGGGGGCACTGAAGCTTTCTTT. Protein sequence: CSASIGGTEAFF.

The chain couples TRBV7-3 to TRBJ2-1; 7 bases align to TRBD2. Germline V gene data show CDR1 as SGHTA and CDR2 as FQGTGA. This CDR3 comprises 15 residues. The V gene end was trimmed by 0 bases and the J gene end by 4 bases; junction bases not matched to a gene: 3. CDR3 sequence (DNA): TGTGCCAGCAGCTTAACGGCGGGGGAGTACAATGAGCAGTTCTTC. It yields the protein CASSLTAGEYNEQFF. Full variable domain (remainder filled in from reference TRBV7-3 and TRBJ2-1): GAGVSQTPSNKVTEKGKYVELRCDPISGHTALYWYRQSLGQGPEFLIYFQGTGAADDSGLPNDRFFAVRPEGSVSTLKIQRTERGDSAVYLCASSLTAGEYNEQFFGPGTRLTVL.